This T cell receptor (beta chain) is drawn from a study of HIV-infected children after antiretroviral therapy interruption. Study background: EBV and CMV exposure was recorded in most children. Study-wide points: Naive CD4+ sequences overlapped less between time points once interruption began.

A 3' RACE protocol on RNA, with unique molecular identifiers, produced the TCR library. TCRdb redid the calling of the 3' RACE reads with MiXCR, one entry per CDR3 protein. The profile shows some 90,000 distinct CDR3 sequences, about 6.3% of them singletons. V shed 0 bases and J 8 bases; nucleotides not matched to a gene: 6. The germline CDR1 and CDR2 sequences are DFQATT and SNEGSKA (reference sequence). The CDR3 has 14 amino acids. Stated treatment: PENTA 11 planned treatment interruption arm or continuous ART arm. At least 24 weeks of at least three-drug ART, in children 2 to 15 years. Only samples with at least 5 million viable PBMCs qualified. A remark on this clonotype: Its antigen remains unknown.

This specimen was CD45RA+ CD4+ T cells from PBMCs, pooled from several time points, taken from a donor given antiretroviral therapy, either interrupted or continuous. This sample's subset: naive CD4+ CD45RA+ CD45RO- T cells. The chain employs TRBV20-1 and TRBJ2-1, with 8 bases aligning to TRBD2. This receptor was obtained from a pool of human donors with HIV. The CDR3 loop reads CSARDPGLGDEQFF. In DNA form, the CDR3 reads TGCAGTGCTAGAGATCCGGGACTAGGGGATGAGCAGTTCTTC.